One and the same sample provided the 14 T cell receptor beta chains below, sequenced in a study of long-term antiretroviral therapy in people with HIV. It was version v3.0 of the immunoSEQ assay that was run at survey level. Profiled with immunoSEQ multiplex PCR; TCRdb holds only in-frame clones, not every one. The table shows 20,000 or so clones, with 79% occurring only once. The starting material was unsorted PBMCs, obtained at the start of antiretroviral therapy, before treatment. These receptors were taken from a man between 18 and 29 years old with HIV.

This clone was counted a single time. The genes are TRBV20-1 and TRBJ1-4; D is perhaps TRBD1 (6 bases). V was shortened by 6 bases and J by 8 bases, with 10 bases between the two germline ends. The V gene's germline CDR1 is DFQATT and CDR2 SNEGSKA (reference sequence). This CDR3 contains 11 residues. For the CDR3, the DNA is TGCAGTGCGGGGACACCCGAAAAACTGTTTTTT. Translation gives CSAGTPEKLFF.

This chain joins TRBV9 and TRBJ2-7, with a weak D call TRBD2 (5 bases). This CDR3 has 15 amino acids. CDR1 and CDR2 (germline): SGDLS, YYNGEE. Trimming removed 4 bases from V and 5 bases from J, with 19 bases in between. For the CDR3, the DNA is TGTGCCAGCAGCCCCTCCTTTGGACTCCCCAACGAGCAGTACTTC. Amino acid sequence: CASSPSFGLPNEQYF.

The V and J genes are TRBV14 and TRBJ1-4, with unresolved D. This CDR3 comprises 16 residues. Germline V gene sequence: CDR1 SGHDN, CDR2 FVKESK. V was trimmed by 0 bases and J by 5 bases, leaving 13 bases between them. CDR3 in amino acids: CASSQEYLGGNEKLFF. The CDR3 coding sequence is TGTGCCAGCAGCCAAGAATATTTGGGCGGCAATGAAAAACTGTTTTTT.

This clone was seen more than once but under ten times. The chain carries TRBV5-6 and TRBJ2-7, with 7 bases aligning to TRBD1. Germline V gives CDR1 SGHDT, CDR2 YYEEEE. With 2 bases clipped from V and 0 bases from J, the junction kept 5 bases outside the gene matches. The CDR3 extends over 15 amino acids. The CDR3 DNA reads as TGTGCCAGCAGCTTAGGACAGGCGGGCTCCTACGAGCAGTACTTC. This codes for CASSLGQAGSYEQYF.

The chain is built from TRBV27 and TRBJ1-5, with D possibly TRBD1 on 6 matching bases. The CDR3 loop spans 15 amino acids. Germline CDR1 is MNHEY and CDR2 is SMNVEV (reference sequence). Trimming stripped 6 bases from V and 1 base from J, with 13 bases between. In DNA form, the CDR3 reads TGTGCCAGCAGCCCACAGGGTCTGAGCAATCAGCCCCAGCATTTT. This encodes CASSPQGLSNQPQHF.

This clone showed up just a few times. The chain couples TRBV5-1 to TRBJ1-1, with 11 bases matching TRBD1. The germline V gene has CDR1 SGHRS and CDR2 YFSETQ. The CDR3 runs to 14 residues. V lost 8 bases, J lost 7 bases, and 10 bases stayed unmatched. In DNA, the CDR3 is TGCGCCAGTGGGACAGGGGGATCAGGTGGTGAAGCTTTCTTT. Protein product: CASGTGGSGGEAFF.

The genes are TRBV5-1 and TRBJ1-2, with D tentatively TRBD1 (5 bases). There are 16 residues in the CDR3. Germline V lookup: CDR1 SGHRS, CDR2 YFSETQ. Trimming removed 1 base from V and 2 bases from J, with 15 bases in between. The CDR3 DNA reads as TGCGCCAGCAGCTTGAGCGGATCGGGACGGAACTATGGCTACACCTTC. It specifies CASSLSGSGRNYGYTF.

The chain couples TRBV7-9 to TRBJ2-1, with 9 bases identical to TRBD2. The CDR3 consists of 14 residues. Germline V lookup: CDR1 SEHNR, CDR2 FQNEAQ (reference sequence). J was trimmed by 9 bases and V by 1 base; bases with no gene match: 4. The CDR3 DNA reads TGTGCCAGCAGCTTAGTTTCAGCGGGAGGTGAGCAGTTCTTC. Translating it yields CASSLVSAGGEQFF.

The CDR3 is CASSLSEQYEQYF. The CDR3 bases are TGTGCCAGCAGCTTGAGTGAGCAGTACGAGCAGTACTTC. The V call is TRBV11-3, the J call TRBJ2-7; D is unclear. Trimming cost V 3 bases and J 4 bases, with 10 bases left between them. Germline lookup yields CDR1 SGHNT and CDR2 YENEEA. This CDR3 spans 13 amino acids.

CDR3 amino acids: CASSPQGNTYEQYF. The CDR3 DNA reads as TGTGCCAGCAGTCCACAGGGGAACACCTACGAGCAGTACTTC. V is TRBV27 and J is TRBJ2-7, with 7 bases aligning to TRBD1. The CDR3 has 14 residues. Trimming cost V 5 bases and J 2 bases; bases outside gene matches: 6. Per the germline V gene, CDR1 is MNHEY and CDR2 is SMNVEV (reference sequence).

The sample holds a few counts of this clone. The rearrangement joins TRBV9 to TRBJ2-6; no clear D. Between the trimmed V and J ends, which lost 4 bases and 2 bases, there was a span of 10 bases. CDR3 length: 15 amino acids. CDR1 and CDR2 (germline): SGDLS, YYNGEE. CDR3 loop: CASSPHGAGANVLTF. CDR3 nucleotides: TGTGCCAGCAGCCCTCATGGGGCTGGGGCCAACGTCCTGACTTTC.

The chain recombines TRBV5-5 with TRBJ1-4, with 9 bases matching TRBD1. Trimming took 1 base from V and 8 from J; bases not matched to a gene: 6. The CDR3 loop spans 15 amino acids. Germline V gives CDR1 SGHKS, CDR2 YYEKEE (reference sequence). CDR3 amino acids: CASSLFHDRGEKLFF. The CDR3 nucleotides read TGTGCCAGCAGCTTGTTCCACGACAGGGGGGAAAAACTGTTTTTT.

This clone appeared a single time. This sequence joins TRBV28 and TRBJ2-7; TRBD2 might be the D (6 bases). Germline CDR1 and CDR2: MDHEN and SYDVKM. V was trimmed by 7 bases and J by 3 bases, leaving 13 bases between them. This CDR3 spans 13 amino acids. As DNA, the CDR3 is TGTGCCAGCATCAAGACTAGTAGCTACGAGCAGTACTTC. This gives the protein CASIKTSSYEQYF.

J is TRBJ2-1 and V is TRBV7-7; possibly TRBD2 for D (5 bases). V lost 11 bases to trimming and J lost 5 bases, with 19 bases between them. The CDR3 covers 14 residues. Germline loops: CDR1 SSHAT, CDR2 FNYEAQ (reference sequence). The CDR3 reads CAGLTGGLDNEQFF. CDR3 nucleotides: TGTGCCGGATTGACCGGCGGGCTCGACAATGAGCAGTTCTTC.